Shown below are 30 T cell receptor beta chains from a single sample sequenced in a study of blood T cell repertoires in COVID-19. The protocol was immunoSEQ multiplex PCR, while the TCRdb copy is restricted to in-frame clones and leaves out a portion. The table has 110,000 or so clones, approximately 87% seen once; the top ten hold approximately 7.2%. The source material was peripheral blood. All receptors come from an older man who had recovered from COVID-19.

The rearrangement joins TRBV5-1 to TRBJ2-7; D might be TRBD1 (5 bases). The germline V gene encodes CDR1 SGHRS and CDR2 YFSETQ. The V end was cut by 4 bases, the J end by 3 bases, with 14 bases between. The CDR3 sequence is 14 residues long. CDR3 sequence (DNA): TGCGCCAGCAGCGCCCAGGGCTTACGCTACGAGCAGTACTTC. Encoded protein: CASSAQGLRYEQYF.

The chain is built from TRBV28 and TRBJ1-2, with D possibly being TRBD1 (5 bases). Germline V gene data show CDR1 as MDHEN and CDR2 as SYDVKM. The CDR3 runs to 16 residues. V lost 3 bases to trimming and J lost 9 bases, with 23 bases between them. In DNA form, the CDR3 reads TGTGCCAGCAGTTTCCAAGGTGCGGGGACTTGGGGCAGCTACACCTTC. This encodes CASSFQGAGTWGSYTF.

The chain has TRBV9 and TRBJ2-3; 9 nucleotides agree with TRBD2. This CDR3 region has 16 residues. Germline trimming cut 3 bases from V and 4 bases from J; bases unmatched to any gene: 9. CDR1 is SGDLS, CDR2 YYNGEE, per germline. CDR3 in amino acids: CASSGGAGGSSDTQYF. CDR3 in DNA: TGTGCCAGCAGCGGGGGAGCGGGGGGTAGTTCAGATACGCAGTATTTT.

This sequence joins TRBV28 and TRBJ1-5; 10 bases map to TRBD1. CDR1 and CDR2 from the germline V gene are MDHEN and SYDVKM. The CDR3 is 14 residues long. Trimming at V came to 6 bases and at J to 5 bases, leaving 4 bases not matched to a gene. The CDR3 sequence: CASSPGQGDQPQHF. The CDR3 coding sequence is TGTGCCAGCAGCCCTGGACAGGGGGATCAGCCCCAGCATTTT.

The CDR3 is CASSEDQVWVGAQYF. The CDR3 DNA reads TGTGCCAGCAGTGAAGATCAGGTTTGGGTAGGGGCCCAGTACTTC. The chain couples TRBV6-1 to TRBJ2-5; perhaps TRBD1 as D (5 bases). Germline-derived CDR1 and CDR2 are MNHNS and SASEGT. The V end lost 1 base, the J end lost 9 bases, and 18 bases lay between the germline ends. The CDR3 consists of 15 residues.

The chain couples TRBV2 to TRBJ2-3; 10 nucleotides align to TRBD2. The junction had 8 bases not matched to a gene; V was cut back by 8 bases and J by 6 bases. The CDR3 is made up of 14 amino acids. Germline-derived CDR1 and CDR2 are SNHLY and FYNNEI. This CDR3 is CASLLAGEADTQYF. Written as DNA, the CDR3 is TGTGCCAGCTTGCTAGCGGGAGAGGCCGATACGCAGTATTTT.

J is TRBJ2-7 and V is TRBV7-9, with a tentative D call TRBD1 (6 bases). The V end lost 4 bases, the J end lost 2 bases, and 12 bases lay between the germline ends. Per germline, CDR1 SEHNR and CDR2 FQNEAQ (reference sequence). The CDR3 totals 14 residues. The CDR3 protein is CASSSNRAAYEQYF. DNA for the CDR3: TGTGCCAGCAGCTCTAACAGGGCCGCCTACGAGCAGTACTTC. The whole variable domain, filled in from reference TRBV7-9 and TRBJ2-7, reads DTGVSQNPRHKITKRGQNVTFRCDPISEHNRLYWYRQTLGQGPEFLTYFQNEAQLEKSRLLSDRFSAERPKGSFSTLEIQRTEQGDSAMYLCASSSNRAAYEQYFGPGTRLTVT.

The rearrangement joins TRBV4-1 to TRBJ2-3; TRBD1 matches at 10 bases. CDR3 length: 15 residues. Germline V CDR1 and CDR2: MGHRA, YSYEKL. Unmatched junction bases numbered 7, after V lost 4 bases and J lost 6 bases. CDR3 protein: CASSLDRGRRDTQYF. In DNA form, the CDR3 reads TGCGCCAGCAGCCTTGACAGGGGGCGAAGGGATACGCAGTATTTT.

The chain recombines TRBV3-1 (or the pseudogene TRBV3-2) with TRBJ2-2, with 9 bases lining up with TRBD1. The CDR3 loop spans 15 amino acids. CDR1 is LGHDT, CDR2 YNNKEL, per germline (reference sequence). Unmatched junction bases numbered 7, after V lost 6 bases and J lost 5 bases. The CDR3 loop is CASSPGQGRTGELFF. Written as DNA, the CDR3 is TGTGCCAGCAGTCCAGGACAGGGGAGGACCGGGGAGCTGTTTTTT.

Only one count was recorded for this clone. This sequence joins TRBV7-9 and TRBJ2-5, with a possible D match to TRBD1 (6 bases). V was cut by 1 base and J by 1 base, with 13 bases left in between. CDR1 and CDR2 from the germline V gene are SEHNR and FQNEAQ (reference sequence). This CDR3 region has 16 residues. Here the CDR3 reads CASSLVGVGGQETQYF. The CDR3 DNA reads TGTGCCAGCAGCTTAGTGGGAGTAGGGGGCCAAGAGACCCAGTACTTC.

V and J are TRBV2 and TRBJ2-7; unclear D gene. This CDR3 region has 15 residues. Germline CDR1 reads SNHLY; CDR2 reads FYNNEI. V was trimmed by 3 bases and J by 0 bases, leaving 12 bases between them. DNA of the CDR3: TGTGCCAGCAGTGATTCCCCTCCGAGCTCCTACGAGCAGTACTTC. This encodes CASSDSPPSSYEQYF.

This rearrangement joins TRBV7-9 to TRBJ1-5; perhaps TRBD1 as D (6 bases). This CDR3 contains 13 residues. Germline V CDR1 and CDR2: SEHNR, FQNEAQ (reference sequence). The germline V and J ends were trimmed by 5 bases and 5 bases, with 10 bases remaining between them. CDR3 sequence reads: CASSRGAYQPQHF. CDR3 DNA: TGTGCCAGCAGCCGGGGGGCGTATCAGCCCCAGCATTTT.

This sequence joins TRBV6-5 and TRBJ2-7, with TRBD1 identical over 7 bases. J lost 6 bases, V lost 3 bases, and 8 bases had no gene match. The CDR3 loop spans 14 amino acids. Germline V gene lookup returns CDR1 MNHEY and CDR2 SVGAGI. The CDR3 DNA sequence: TGTGCCAGCAGTTATTGGGACAGTCCCCTCGAGCAGTACTTC. Its translation is CASSYWDSPLEQYF.

The chain carries TRBV11-2 and TRBJ2-3, with a tentative D call TRBD1 (6 bases). Between the trimmed V and J ends, which lost 0 bases and 5 bases, there was a span of 12 bases. Germline CDR1 reads SGHAT; CDR2 reads FQNNGV. The CDR3 runs to 15 residues. Here the CDR3 reads CASSLEGASGDTQYF. CDR3 in DNA: TGTGCCAGCAGCTTAGAGGGGGCCTCGGGAGATACGCAGTATTTT.

The chain is built from TRBV5-1 and TRBJ2-1, with D perhaps TRBD1 (6 bases). This CDR3 is 16 amino acids long. Germline V gene lookup returns CDR1 SGHRS and CDR2 YFSETQ. V lost 4 bases and J lost 3, with 17 bases in between. CDR3 amino acids: CASSAGPTGVYNEQFF. CDR3 sequence (DNA): TGCGCCAGCAGCGCGGGCCCGACAGGCGTCTACAATGAGCAGTTCTTC.

The chain combines TRBV5-1 with TRBJ1-6; TRBD1 matches 7 bases. The CDR3 extends over 14 amino acids. Per the germline V gene, CDR1 is SGHRS and CDR2 is YFSETQ. J gave up 11 bases and V 3 bases, and 8 bases lay outside the gene matches. CDR3 nucleotides: TGCGCCAGCAGCTCCCTAGGGGGCTCGACACCCCTCCACTTT. It codes for CASSSLGGSTPLHF.

This clone was observed a single time. The V gene is TRBV7-2, the J gene TRBJ1-5; 7 bases line up with TRBD1. Germline CDR1 SGHTA, CDR2 FQGNSA. The CDR3 extends over 14 amino acids. Losses at the gene ends were 4 bases for V and 5 bases for J; bases not matched to a gene: 5. CDR3 DNA: TGTGCCAGCAGCTGGAAAGGGGGCCATCAGCCCCAGCATTTT. This encodes CASSWKGGHQPQHF.

The chain couples TRBV19 to TRBJ1-2; TRBD1 aligns across 9 bases. V gave up 6 bases and J gave up 8 bases; unmatched junction bases: 7. Germline V gives CDR1 LNHDA, CDR2 SQIVND (reference sequence). This CDR3 has 13 amino acids. The CDR3 sequence: CASSRDRERGYTF. The DNA of the CDR3 is TGTGCCAGTAGCCGGGACAGGGAGAGGGGCTACACCTTC.

This rearrangement joins TRBV28 to TRBJ1-1, with a weak D call TRBD1 (5 bases). Trimming removed 6 bases from V and 2 bases from J, with 13 bases in between. CDR1 MDHEN and CDR2 SYDVKM come from the germline V gene. The CDR3 is made up of 14 amino acids. CDR3 sequence: CASRSSGENTEAFF. The CDR3 region has the DNA TGTGCCAGCAGGAGTTCGGGGGAAAACACTGAAGCTTTCTTT.

This chain links TRBV5-1 with TRBJ2-5, with D tentatively TRBD1 (5 bases). CDR3 length equals 13 residues. V lost 3 bases to trimming and J lost 1 base, with 7 bases between them. The germline V gene encodes CDR1 SGHRS and CDR2 YFSETQ. The CDR3 spells CASSSRAQETQYF. CDR3 DNA sequence: TGCGCCAGCAGCTCCAGGGCCCAAGAGACCCAGTACTTC.

J is TRBJ2-3 and V is TRBV30; 8 bases map to TRBD2. The trim removed 2 bases at V and 4 bases at J, leaving 11 bases unmatched. Looked up from germline, CDR1 is GTSNPN and CDR2 is SVGIG (reference sequence). This CDR3 comprises 16 residues. CDR3 protein: CAWSPRGGLIPDTQYF. The CDR3 DNA follows: TGTGCCTGGAGTCCCCGGGGGGGCCTAATACCAGATACGCAGTATTTT.

V usage is TRBV7-9 and J usage is TRBJ1-2, with TRBD1 identical over 8 bases. V lost 8 bases and J lost 6; bases outside the gene matches: 5. The CDR3 has 12 amino acids. Germline assignment: CDR1 SEHNR and CDR2 FQNEAQ (reference sequence). The CDR3 here is CASRGQGHGYTF. The CDR3 DNA is TGTGCCAGCCGCGGACAGGGTCATGGCTACACCTTC. Full variable domain (rest looked up from reference TRBV7-9 and TRBJ1-2): DTGVSQNPRHKITKRGQNVTFRCDPISEHNRLYWYRQTLGQGPEFLTYFQNEAQLEKSRLLSDRFSAERPKGSFSTLEIQRTEQGDSAMYLCASRGQGHGYTFGSGTRLTVV.

The chain is built from TRBV7-6 and TRBJ2-3; TRBD2 matches 13 bases. V shed 5 bases and J 5 bases; nucleotides not matched to a gene: 13. Germline CDR1 SGHVS, CDR2 FNYEAQ. The CDR3 consists of 18 residues. The CDR3 nucleotides read TGTGCCAGCAGCCCATCGATAAGGACTAGCGGGAGAGTAGATACGCAGTATTTT. Encoded protein: CASSPSIRTSGRVDTQYF.

The chain carries TRBV7-9 and TRBJ1-1; D remains unclear. The CDR3 has 13 residues. The V gene's germline CDR1 is SEHNR and CDR2 FQNEAQ (reference sequence). V lost 3 bases, J lost 9 bases, and 14 bases lay in between. The chain's CDR3 is CASSFNVGSQAFF. The CDR3 nucleotides read TGTGCCAGCAGCTTCAACGTTGGGAGTCAAGCTTTCTTT.

The chain carries TRBV2 and TRBJ2-1, with D tentatively TRBD2 (5 bases). The V gene's germline CDR1 is SNHLY and CDR2 FYNNEI. The V and J ends lost 3 bases and 6 bases respectively, with 9 bases between them. The CDR3 loop spans 13 amino acids. As DNA, the CDR3 is TGTGCCAGCAGTGAGGTAGGGAGCAATGAGCAGTTCTTC. This sequence encodes CASSEVGSNEQFF.

The CDR3: CATGQGALIDTEAFF. In DNA, the CDR3 is TGTGCCACTGGACAGGGAGCGCTTATTGACACTGAAGCTTTCTTT. The chain combines TRBV5-4 with TRBJ1-1; TRBD1 matches at 8 bases. Germline CDR1 is SGHNT and CDR2 is YYREEE (reference sequence). Trimming took 9 bases from V and 3 from J; bases not matched to a gene: 13. The CDR3 consists of 15 residues.

The chain uses TRBV6-5 and TRBJ2-1; a possible D gene is TRBD2 (6 bases). CDR1 and CDR2 from the germline V gene are MNHEY and SVGAGI. There are 11 residues in the CDR3. V was trimmed by 6 bases and J by 10 bases, leaving 10 bases between them. The CDR3 sequence is CASRSRGEQFF. The CDR3 DNA is TGTGCCAGCAGGTCACGGGGGGAGCAGTTCTTC.

This sequence joins TRBV28 and TRBJ1-2, with D possibly matching TRBD1 (5 bases). Germline V gene data show CDR1 as MDHEN and CDR2 as SYDVKM. V gave up 6 bases and J gave up 7 bases, with 15 bases separating them. CDR3 length: 13 amino acids. This CDR3 is CASRPGLDFGYTF. The CDR3, as DNA: TGTGCCAGCAGACCGGGACTGGACTTTGGCTACACCTTC.

The chain couples TRBV10-2 to TRBJ2-5; 9 nucleotides agree with TRBD1. The germline V gene encodes CDR1 WSHSY and CDR2 SAAADI. The CDR3 extends over 17 amino acids. V dropped 1 base and J dropped 4; count of bases not matched to a gene: 10. Here the CDR3 reads CASSELHRDRVGETQYF. In nucleotides, the CDR3 is TGCGCCAGCAGTGAGTTACACCGGGACAGGGTAGGAGAGACCCAGTACTTC.

The V and J genes are TRBV12-3 or TRBV12-4 and TRBJ1-1; no clear D gene. The CDR3 has 13 amino acids. V was shortened by 3 bases and J by 1 base, with 6 bases between the two germline ends. CDR3: CASSFFGNTEAFF. The CDR3 bases are TGTGCCAGCAGTTTTTTCGGGAACACTGAAGCTTTCTTT.